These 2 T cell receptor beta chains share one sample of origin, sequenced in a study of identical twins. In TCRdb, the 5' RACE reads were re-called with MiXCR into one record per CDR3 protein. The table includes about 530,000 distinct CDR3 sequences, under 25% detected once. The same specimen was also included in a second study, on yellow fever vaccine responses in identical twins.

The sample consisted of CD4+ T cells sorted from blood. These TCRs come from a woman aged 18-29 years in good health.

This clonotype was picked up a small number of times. CDR3 nucleotide sequence: TGTGCCAGCAGCCTTGGTGACCGGGTTTTTGGAAACATTCAGTACTTC. Its protein product is CASSLGDRVFGNIQYF. The chain links TRBV12-3 or TRBV12-4 to TRBJ2-4, with unresolved D. V lost 6 bases, J lost 6 bases, and 21 bases lay in between. The CDR3 extends over 16 amino acids.

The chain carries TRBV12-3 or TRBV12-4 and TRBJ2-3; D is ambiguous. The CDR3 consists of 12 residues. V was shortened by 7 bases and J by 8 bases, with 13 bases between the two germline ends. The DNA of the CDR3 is TGTGCCAGCACCCCCGGTTATGGTACGCAGTATTTT. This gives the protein CASTPGYGTQYF.